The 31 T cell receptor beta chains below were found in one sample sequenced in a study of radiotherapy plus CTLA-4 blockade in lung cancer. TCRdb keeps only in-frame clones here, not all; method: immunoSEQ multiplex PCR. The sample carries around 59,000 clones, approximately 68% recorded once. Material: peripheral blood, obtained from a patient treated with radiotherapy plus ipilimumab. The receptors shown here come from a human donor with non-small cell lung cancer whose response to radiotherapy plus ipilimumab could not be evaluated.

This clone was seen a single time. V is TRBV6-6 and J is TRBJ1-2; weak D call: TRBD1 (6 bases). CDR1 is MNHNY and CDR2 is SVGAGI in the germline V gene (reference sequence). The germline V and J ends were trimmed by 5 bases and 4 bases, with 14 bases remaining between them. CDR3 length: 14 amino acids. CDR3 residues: CASSARDMSYGYTF. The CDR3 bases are TGTGCCAGCAGTGCTCGGGACATGAGCTATGGCTACACCTTC.

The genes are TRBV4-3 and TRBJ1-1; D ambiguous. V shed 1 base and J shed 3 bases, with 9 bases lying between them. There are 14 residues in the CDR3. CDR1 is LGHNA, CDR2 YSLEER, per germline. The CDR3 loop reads CASSQVPSYTEAFF. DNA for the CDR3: TGCGCCAGCAGCCAAGTTCCGAGTTACACTGAAGCTTTCTTT.

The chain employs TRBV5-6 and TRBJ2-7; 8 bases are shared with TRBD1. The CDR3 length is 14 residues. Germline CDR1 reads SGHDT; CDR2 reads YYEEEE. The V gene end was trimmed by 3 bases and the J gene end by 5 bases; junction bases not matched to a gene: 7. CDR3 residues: CASSSGQGADEQYF. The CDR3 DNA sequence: TGTGCCAGCAGCTCCGGACAGGGCGCGGACGAGCAGTACTTC.

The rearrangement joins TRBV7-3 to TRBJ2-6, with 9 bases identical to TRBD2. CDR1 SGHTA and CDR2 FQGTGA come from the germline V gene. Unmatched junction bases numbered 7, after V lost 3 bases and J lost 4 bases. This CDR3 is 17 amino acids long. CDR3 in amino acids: CASSFRAGGAGANVLTF. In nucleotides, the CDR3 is TGTGCCAGCAGCTTCCGAGCGGGAGGCGCCGGGGCCAACGTCCTGACTTTC. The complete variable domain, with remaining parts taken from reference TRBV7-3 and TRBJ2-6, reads GAGVSQTPSNKVTEKGKYVELRCDPISGHTALYWYRQSLGQGPEFLIYFQGTGAADDSGLPNDRFFAVRPEGSVSTLKIQRTERGDSAVYLCASSFRAGGAGANVLTFGAGSRLTVL.

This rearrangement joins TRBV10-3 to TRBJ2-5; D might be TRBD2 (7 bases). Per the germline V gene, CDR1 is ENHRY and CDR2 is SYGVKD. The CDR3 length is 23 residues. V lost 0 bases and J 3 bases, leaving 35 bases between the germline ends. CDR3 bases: TGTGCCATCAGTGAGTCGAGGGGGGTCTCGGGGAGAAACGCGGGAGAAGGGAAAGAGACCCAGTACTTC. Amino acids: CAISESRGVSGRNAGEGKETQYF.

The CDR3 nucleotides are TGTGCCAGCAGCTTAGGTGCGGGAATAAGTGGCTACACCTTC. Translated: CASSLGAGISGYTF. V gene TRBV11-2 combines with J gene TRBJ1-2; D is ambiguous. The length of the CDR3 is 14 residues. Germline CDR1 is SGHAT and CDR2 is FQNNGV. V was cut by 1 base and J by 7 bases, with 13 bases left in between.

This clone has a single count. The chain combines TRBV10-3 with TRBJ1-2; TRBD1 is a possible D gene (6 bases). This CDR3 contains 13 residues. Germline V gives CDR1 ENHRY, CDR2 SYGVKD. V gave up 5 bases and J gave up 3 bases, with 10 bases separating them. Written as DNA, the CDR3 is TGTGCCATCAGTACCGGGACACACTATGGCTACACCTTC. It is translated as CAISTGTHYGYTF.

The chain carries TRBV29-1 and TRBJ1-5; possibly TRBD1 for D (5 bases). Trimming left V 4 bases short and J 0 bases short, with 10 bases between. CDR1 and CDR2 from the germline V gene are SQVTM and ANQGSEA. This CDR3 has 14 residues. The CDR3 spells CSVAGGYSNQPQHF. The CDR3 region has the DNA TGCAGCGTTGCGGGGGGGTATAGCAATCAGCCCCAGCATTTT. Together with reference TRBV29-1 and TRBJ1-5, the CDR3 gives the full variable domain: SAVISQKPSRDICQRGTSLTIQCQVDSQVTMMFWYRQQPGQSLTLIATANQGSEATYESGFVIDKFPISRPNLTFSTLTVSNMSPEDSSIYLCSVAGGYSNQPQHFGDGTRLSIL.

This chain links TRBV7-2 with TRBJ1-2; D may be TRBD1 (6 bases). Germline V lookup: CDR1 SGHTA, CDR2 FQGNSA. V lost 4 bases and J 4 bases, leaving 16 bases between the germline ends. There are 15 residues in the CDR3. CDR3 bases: TGTGCCAGCAGCTACGATAACAGGGCTAGCTATGGCTACACCTTC. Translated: CASSYDNRASYGYTF.

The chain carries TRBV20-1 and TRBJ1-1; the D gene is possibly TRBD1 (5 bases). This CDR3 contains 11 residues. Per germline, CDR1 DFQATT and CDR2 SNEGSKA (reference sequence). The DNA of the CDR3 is TGCCAGGGACTTTTGAACACTGAAGCTTTCTTT. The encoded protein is CQGLLNTEAFF.

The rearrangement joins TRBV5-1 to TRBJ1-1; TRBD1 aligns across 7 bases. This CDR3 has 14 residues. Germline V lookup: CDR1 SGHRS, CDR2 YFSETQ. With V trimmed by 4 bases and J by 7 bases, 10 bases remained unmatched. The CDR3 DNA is TGCGCCAGCAGCAAAGAGGGACAGCCCTTTGAAGCTTTCTTT. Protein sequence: CASSKEGQPFEAFF.

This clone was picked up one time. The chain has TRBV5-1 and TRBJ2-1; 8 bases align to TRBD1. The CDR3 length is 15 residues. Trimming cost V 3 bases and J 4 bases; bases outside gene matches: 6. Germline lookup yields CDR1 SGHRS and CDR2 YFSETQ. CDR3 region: CASSSRQGTYNEQFF. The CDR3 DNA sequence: TGCGCCAGCAGCTCTCGACAGGGGACTTACAATGAGCAGTTCTTC.

Here the CDR3 reads CASSEGRGDQPQHF. CDR3 DNA: TGTGCCAGCAGTGAGGGGAGGGGTGATCAGCCCCAGCATTTT. This sequence joins TRBV27 and TRBJ1-5; possible D gene TRBD1, 5 bases. The CDR3 has 14 residues. The germline V gene encodes CDR1 MNHEY and CDR2 SMNVEV (reference sequence). Trimming took off 5 bases at V and 5 bases at J, with 13 bases between the two ends.

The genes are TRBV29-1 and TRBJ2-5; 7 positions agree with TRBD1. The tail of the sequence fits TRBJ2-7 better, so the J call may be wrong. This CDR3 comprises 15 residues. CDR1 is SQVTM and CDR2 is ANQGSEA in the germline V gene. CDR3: CSVSAPTGFIYEQYF. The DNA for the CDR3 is TGCAGCGTCTCCGCCCCGACAGGGTTTATCTACGAGCAGTACTTC.

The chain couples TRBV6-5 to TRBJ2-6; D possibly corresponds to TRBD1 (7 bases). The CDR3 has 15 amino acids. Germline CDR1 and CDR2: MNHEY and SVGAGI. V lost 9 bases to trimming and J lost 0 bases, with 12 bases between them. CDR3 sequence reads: CASRQGGSGANVLTF. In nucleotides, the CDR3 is TGTGCCAGTCGACAGGGAGGCTCTGGGGCCAACGTCCTGACTTTC.

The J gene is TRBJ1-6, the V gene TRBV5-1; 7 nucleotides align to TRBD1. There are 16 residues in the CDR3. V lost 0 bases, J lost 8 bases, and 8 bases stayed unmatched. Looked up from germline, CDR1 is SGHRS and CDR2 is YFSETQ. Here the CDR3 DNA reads TGCGCCAGCAGCTTGGCCACAGGGGAGCGAGATTCACCCCTCCACTTT. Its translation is CASSLATGERDSPLHF.

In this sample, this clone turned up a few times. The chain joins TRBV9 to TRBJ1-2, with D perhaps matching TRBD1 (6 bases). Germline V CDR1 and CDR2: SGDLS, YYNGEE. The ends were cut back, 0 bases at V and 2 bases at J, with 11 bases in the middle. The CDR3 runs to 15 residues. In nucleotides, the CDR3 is TGTGCCAGCAGCGTAGCGGCAGGGGCCAACTATGGCTACACCTTC. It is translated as CASSVAAGANYGYTF.

Here the CDR3 DNA reads TGCGCCAGCAGCTTGGCGGGGGACCTCGCGACGCAGTATTTT. Translating gives CASSLAGDLATQYF. The rearrangement uses TRBV5-1 and TRBJ2-3; D is perhaps TRBD2 (6 bases). The CDR3 is 14 amino acids. Between the trimmed V and J ends, which lost 0 bases and 9 bases, there was a span of 14 bases. Germline loops: CDR1 SGHRS, CDR2 YFSETQ.

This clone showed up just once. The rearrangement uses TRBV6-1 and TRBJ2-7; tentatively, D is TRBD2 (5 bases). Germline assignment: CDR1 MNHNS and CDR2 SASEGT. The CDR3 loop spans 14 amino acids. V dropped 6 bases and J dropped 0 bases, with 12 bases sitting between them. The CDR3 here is CASSPDGISYEQYF. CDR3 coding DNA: TGTGCCAGCAGCCCGGACGGGATCTCCTACGAGCAGTACTTC.

Here the CDR3 DNA reads TGTGCCAGCTCACCACAGCGGGGTGGGGAAAACATTCAGTACTTC. Amino acids: CASSPQRGGENIQYF. The chain recombines TRBV18 with TRBJ2-4; 7 nucleotides match TRBD2. Germline CDR1 KGHSH, CDR2 LQKENI. The CDR3 is made up of 15 amino acids. V shed 1 base and J 5 bases; nucleotides not matched to a gene: 5.

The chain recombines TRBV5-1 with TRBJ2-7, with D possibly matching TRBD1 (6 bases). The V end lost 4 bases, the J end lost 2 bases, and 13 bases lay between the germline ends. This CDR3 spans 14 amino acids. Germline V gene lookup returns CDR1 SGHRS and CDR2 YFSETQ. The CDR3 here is CASSDRDKTYEQYF. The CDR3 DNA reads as TGCGCCAGCAGCGACCGGGACAAGACCTACGAGCAGTACTTC.

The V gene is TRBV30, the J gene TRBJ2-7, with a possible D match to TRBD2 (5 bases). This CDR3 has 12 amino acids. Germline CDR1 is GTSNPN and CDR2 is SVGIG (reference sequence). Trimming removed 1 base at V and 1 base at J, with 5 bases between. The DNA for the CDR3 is TGTGCCTGGAGTGCGGGGTCCTACGAGCAGTACTTC. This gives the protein CAWSAGSYEQYF.

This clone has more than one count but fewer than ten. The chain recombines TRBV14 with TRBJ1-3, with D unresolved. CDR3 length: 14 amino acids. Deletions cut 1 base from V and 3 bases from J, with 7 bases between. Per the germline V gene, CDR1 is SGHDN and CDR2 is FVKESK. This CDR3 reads CASSQGSFGNTIYF. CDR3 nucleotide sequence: TGTGCCAGCAGCCAAGGTAGTTTTGGAAACACCATATATTTT. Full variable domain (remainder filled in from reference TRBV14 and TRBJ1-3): EAGVTQFPSHSVIEKGQTVTLRCDPISGHDNLYWYRRVMGKEIKFLLHFVKESKQDESGMPNNRFLAERTGGTYSTLKVQPAELEDSGVYFCASSQGSFGNTIYFGEGSWLTVV.

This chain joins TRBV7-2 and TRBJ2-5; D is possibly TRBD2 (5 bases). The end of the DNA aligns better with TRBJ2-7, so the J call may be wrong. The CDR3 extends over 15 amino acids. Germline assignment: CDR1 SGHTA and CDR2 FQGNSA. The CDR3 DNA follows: TGTGCCAGCACCCTCTGGTCGGGGAGCTCCTACGAGCAGTACTTC. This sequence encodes CASTLWSGSSYEQYF.

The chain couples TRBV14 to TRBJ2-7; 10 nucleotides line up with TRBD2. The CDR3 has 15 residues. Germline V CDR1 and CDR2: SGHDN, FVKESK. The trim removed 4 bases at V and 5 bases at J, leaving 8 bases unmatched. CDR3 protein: CASSLNSGRIHEQYF. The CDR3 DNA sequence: TGTGCCAGCAGCCTGAATAGCGGGAGGATCCACGAGCAGTACTTC.

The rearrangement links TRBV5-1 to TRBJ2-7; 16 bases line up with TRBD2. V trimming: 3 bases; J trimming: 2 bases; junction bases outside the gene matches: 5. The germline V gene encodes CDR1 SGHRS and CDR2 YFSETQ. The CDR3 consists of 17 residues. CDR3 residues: CASSSGLAGGVAYEQYF. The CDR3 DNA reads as TGCGCCAGCAGCTCGGGACTAGCGGGGGGGGTCGCCTACGAGCAGTACTTC.

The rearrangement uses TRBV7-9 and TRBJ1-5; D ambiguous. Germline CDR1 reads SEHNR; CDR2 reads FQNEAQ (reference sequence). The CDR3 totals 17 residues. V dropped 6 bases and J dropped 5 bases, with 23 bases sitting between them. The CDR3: CASSPLGLSGMDQPQHF. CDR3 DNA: TGTGCCAGCAGTCCACTGGGGTTATCGGGAATGGATCAGCCCCAGCATTTT. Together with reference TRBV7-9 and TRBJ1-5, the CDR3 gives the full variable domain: DTGVSQNPRHKITKRGQNVTFRCDPISEHNRLYWYRQTLGQGPEFLTYFQNEAQLEKSRLLSDRFSAERPKGSFSTLEIQRTEQGDSAMYLCASSPLGLSGMDQPQHFGDGTRLSIL.

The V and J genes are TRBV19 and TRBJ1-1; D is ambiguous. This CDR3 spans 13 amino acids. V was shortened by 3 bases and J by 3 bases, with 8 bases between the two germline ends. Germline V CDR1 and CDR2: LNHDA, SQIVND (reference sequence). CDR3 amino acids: CASSIFVYTEAFF. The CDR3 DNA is TGTGCCAGTAGTATTTTCGTATACACTGAAGCTTTCTTT.

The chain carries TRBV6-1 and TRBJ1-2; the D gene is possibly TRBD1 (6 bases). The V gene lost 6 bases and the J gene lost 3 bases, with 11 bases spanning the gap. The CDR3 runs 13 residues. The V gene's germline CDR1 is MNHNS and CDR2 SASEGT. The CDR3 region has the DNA TGTGCCAGCAGAATAGGGACACACTATGGCTACACCTTC. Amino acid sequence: CASRIGTHYGYTF.

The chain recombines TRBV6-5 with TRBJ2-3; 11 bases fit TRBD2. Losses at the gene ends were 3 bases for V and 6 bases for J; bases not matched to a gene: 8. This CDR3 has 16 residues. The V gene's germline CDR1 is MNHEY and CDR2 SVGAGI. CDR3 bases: TGTGCCAGCAGTTATATTACTAGCGGGGGCTTGGATACGCAGTATTTT. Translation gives CASSYITSGGLDTQYF.

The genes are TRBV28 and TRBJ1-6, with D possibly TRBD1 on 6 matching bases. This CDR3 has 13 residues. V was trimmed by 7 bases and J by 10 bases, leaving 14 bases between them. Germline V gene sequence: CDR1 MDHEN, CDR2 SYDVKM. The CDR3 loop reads CASMRGRESPLHF. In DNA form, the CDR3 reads TGTGCCAGCATGCGGGGGCGGGAATCACCCCTCCACTTT.